This T cell receptor beta chain emerged from a study of regulatory T cells in long-lasting Graves disease. For TCR beta, libraries came from iRepertoire HTBI primers and Arm-PCR of CDR3 regions. TCRdb re-called the multiplex PCR reads through MiXCR, storing one row per CDR3 protein. This table holds roughly 400,000 distinct CDR3 sequences, roughly 20% found once. This sample's time point: persistent/refractory GD, antithyroid drugs over 5 years with positive TRAb. RNA isolated from PBMCs was used to make the TCR library. This CDR3 is 14 amino acids long. Germline CDR1 reads SEHNR; CDR2 reads FQNEAQ (reference sequence). Trimming at V came to 6 bases and at J to 6 bases, leaving 6 bases not matched to a gene.

Specimen: peripheral blood mononuclear cells (PBMCs), collected when the disease was refractory, from a patient treated with antithyroid drugs. This clonotype was sampled from a female donor with Graves disease. The V gene is TRBV7-9, the J gene TRBJ2-2; 8 bases agree with TRBD1. The CDR3 nucleotides read TGTGCCAGCAGTGACAGGGGCAAGGCCGGGGAGCTGTTTTTT. Amino acids: CASSDRGKAGELFF. Filled out from reference TRBV7-9 and TRBJ2-2, the complete variable domain reads DTGVSQNPRHKITKRGQNVTFRCDPISEHNRLYWYRQTLGQGPEFLTYFQNEAQLEKSRLLSDRFSAERPKGSFSTLEIQRTEQGDSAMYLCASSDRGKAGELFFGEGSRLTVL.